These 20 T cell receptor beta chains were all obtained from the same sample, sequenced in a study of tumor and adjacent non-tumor tissue in lung cancer. TCRbeta libraries were built with three rounds of nested PCR, modified from ARM-PCR. TCRdb reprocessed the multiplex PCR reads via MiXCR and lists one record per CDR3 protein. The sample lists 78,000 or so distinct CDR3 sequences; 75% to 90% were seen once. RNA was extracted from bulk tissue without any cell sorting. Sequencing used lung tumor tissue. The origin of the receptors is a woman aged 50 to 65 with non-small cell lung cancer.

This clonotype was counted between two and nine times. A single base separates this from a much larger clone, so it may be a read error. The rearrangement joins TRBV28 to TRBJ2-7; D is unresolved. The CDR3 has 12 amino acids. Germline CDR1 is MDHEN and CDR2 is SYDVKM. The CDR3 DNA follows: TGTGACAGCAGTTTAAAGAGGTCCGAGCAGTACTTC. It yields the protein CDSSLKRSEQYF.

With regard to this clonotype: The germline gene is not matched at one end of the junction; a read error may be the cause. The chain joins TRBV20-1 to TRBJ1-6; D unresolved. The CDR3 is 15 amino acids. CDR1 DFQATT and CDR2 SNEGSKA come from the germline V gene (reference sequence). CDR3 sequence: CSARVANGPYAPLNF. Here the CDR3 DNA reads TGCAGTGCTAGAGTCGCGAACGGGCCCTACGCACCCCTCAACTTT.

A word on this clonotype: Being one base from a much bigger clone, this may be a read error. The rearrangement links TRBV28 to TRBJ2-1; D is unclear. The CDR3 runs to 16 residues. Per germline, CDR1 MDHEN and CDR2 SYDVKM. This CDR3 reads CACSFLALPYYNEQFF. The CDR3 DNA reads TGTGCCTGCAGCTTCCTGGCCCTACCATACTACAATGAGCAGTTCTTC. Filled out from reference TRBV28 and TRBJ2-1, the complete variable domain reads DVKVTQSSRYLVKRTGEKVFLECVQDMDHENMFWYRQDPGLGLRLIYFSYDVKMKEKGDIPEGYSVSREKKERFSLILESASTNQTSMYLCACSFLALPYYNEQFFGPGTRLTVL.

Comment on this clonotype: No conserved phenylalanine or tryptophan ends this CDR3, so it is likely a read error. The V and J genes are TRBV20-1 and TRBJ2-5; D gene ambiguous. The CDR3 is 12 residues long. Per germline, CDR1 DFQATT and CDR2 SNEGSKA (reference sequence). The CDR3 region has the DNA TGCAGTGCTATCTGGCTAAAAGAGCCCCAGTACCTC. Residues: CSAIWLKEPQYL.

About this clonotype itself: One end of the junction varies from germline; a read error may be responsible. The chain uses TRBV13 and TRBJ2-3, with D perhaps matching TRBD2 (5 bases). CDR3 length equals 14 residues. The germline V gene encodes CDR1 PRHDT and CDR2 FYEKMQ (reference sequence). CDR3 in amino acids: CANSFPGKTDTQYF. CDR3 sequence (DNA): TGTGCCAACAGCTTTCCGGGAAAAACAGATACGCAGTATTTT.

This clonotype came up a few times. Given a much more abundant clone one base away, this may be a read error. The V gene is TRBV28, the J gene TRBJ2-7; D is perhaps TRBD1 or TRBD2 (6 bases each). Germline lookup yields CDR1 MDHEN and CDR2 SYDVKM. The CDR3 contains 10 residues. CDR3 DNA sequence: TGTGTCGCACAGGGACTCGAGCAGTACTTC. Translated, it gives CVAQGLEQYF.

The table lists this clonotype with a count of one. The final CDR3 position lacks the conserved phenylalanine or tryptophan, pointing to a likely read error. This rearrangement joins TRBV28 to TRBJ1-1; TRBD1 might be the D (5 bases). V lost 7 bases to trimming and J lost 5 bases, with 20 bases between them. This CDR3 comprises 15 residues. Germline lookup yields CDR1 MDHEN and CDR2 SYDVKM. The CDR3 here is CASTLGSLRGTEAFS. The CDR3, as DNA: TGTGCCAGCACTTTGGGTAGTCTGAGGGGAACTGAAGCTTTCTCT.

This clonotype was recorded once. Germline is not matched at one junction end, which may reflect a read error. The gene calls are TRBV10-3 and TRBJ1-2; D gene ambiguous. The CDR3 is 13 residues long. Germline V gives CDR1 ENHRY, CDR2 SYGVKD. In nucleotides, the CDR3 is TGTGACATCATGTCCGCAGAAAGCTATGGCTACACCTTC. Protein product: CDIMSAESYGYTF.

Ten or more counts support this clonotype. The chain has TRBV5-6 and TRBJ2-7, with 10 bases fitting TRBD1. V shed 4 bases and J 4 bases; nucleotides not matched to a gene: 8. Germline values: CDR1 SGHDT, CDR2 YYEEEE. There are 15 residues in the CDR3. The CDR3 coding sequence is TGTGCCAGCAGCCACCGACAGGGGGCGCGGTACGAGCAGTACTTC. Protein product: CASSHRQGARYEQYF.

A note on this clonotype: The germline gene is not matched at one end of the junction; a read error may be the cause. The chain is built from TRBV10-3 and TRBJ2-7; D may be TRBD2 (6 bases). Germline V CDR1 and CDR2: ENHRY, SYGVKD. The CDR3 has 14 amino acids. CDR3 sequence: CAISDLGGIYEQYF. The CDR3, as DNA: TGTGCCATCAGTGATCTGGGCGGGATCTACGAGCAGTATTTC.

Worth noting for this clonotype: The junction departs from the called germline gene at one end, perhaps through a read error. The rearrangement uses TRBV4-2 and TRBJ2-2; TRBD2 is a possible D gene (6 bases). CDR3 length: 16 residues. CDR1 and CDR2 (germline): LGHNA, YNFKEQ. CDR3 in DNA: TGTGCCAGCAGTCAAGAATGGACGGAGAACACCGGGGGGCTGTTTTTT. Protein sequence: CASSQEWTENTGGLFF.

Worth noting for this clonotype: Germline is not matched at one junction end, which may reflect a read error. V gene TRBV24-1 combines with J gene TRBJ2-1, with D uncertain. Germline loops: CDR1 KGHDR, CDR2 SFDVKD. The length of the CDR3 is 16 residues. The CDR3: CDTSNASSRSYNEQFF. CDR3 sequence (DNA): TGTGACACCAGTAACGCGAGCAGCAGATCCTACAATGAGCAGTTCTTC.

To note about this clonotype: At one end the junction does not follow the germline gene, possibly because of a read error. The chain recombines TRBV4-1 with TRBJ2-1, with D possibly TRBD2 on 7 matching bases. The CDR3 contains 17 residues. The germline V gene has CDR1 MGHRA and CDR2 YSYEKL. The CDR3 is CASNQDRTRGRRHEQFF. CDR3 DNA: TGTGCCAGCAACCAAGACCGGACTAGGGGGAGAAGGCATGAGCAGTTCTTC.

Details on this clonotype: Relative to the germline gene, one junction end is altered; a read error may explain this. This sequence joins TRBV6-1 and TRBJ1-1; no firm D call. Germline-derived CDR1 and CDR2 are MNHNS and SASEGT. CDR3 size: 15 residues. As DNA, the CDR3 is TGTGCCAGCAATGAAGATCACTCCCCGAACACTGAAGCTTTCTTT. It encodes CASNEDHSPNTEAFF.

As regards this clonotype: A junction end diverges from the germline sequence, so it may reflect a read error. This chain joins TRBV6-2 or TRBV6-3 and TRBJ1-2, with 8 bases aligning to TRBD1. Germline V CDR1 and CDR2: MNHEY, SVGEGT. The CDR3 is made up of 14 amino acids. In DNA form, the CDR3 reads TGTGCCAGCAGTCACCAGGGGGCGAGCTATGGCTACACATTC. Translated: CASSHQGASYGYTF.

Details on this clonotype: A read error may account for a junction end that differs from germline. The chain combines TRBV6-1 with TRBJ2-7, with D possibly called TRBD1 or TRBD2 (6 bases each). This CDR3 has 14 residues. The germline gives CDR1 MNHNS, CDR2 SASEGT. Here the CDR3 reads CTSSGGPGAGEHYF. The DNA for the CDR3 is TGTACCAGCAGTGGAGGGCCAGGGGCCGGAGAGCACTACTTC.

There are many counts of this clonotype. This chain connects TRBV7-3 to TRBJ1-2; D remains unclear. Germline V CDR1 and CDR2: SGHTA, FQGTGA. The CDR3 is made up of 13 amino acids. V gave up 5 bases and J gave up 1 base, with 8 bases separating them. The CDR3 loop reads CASSPDVNYGYTF. The CDR3 nucleotides are TGTGCCAGCAGCCCAGACGTTAACTATGGCTACACCTTC.

Concerning this clonotype: One junction end does not reproduce the germline sequence, and a read error may be involved. The chain is built from TRBV6-2 or TRBV6-3 and TRBJ2-6; the D gene is possibly TRBD1 (6 bases). The CDR3 consists of 15 residues. Germline V gene sequence: CDR1 MNHEY, CDR2 SVGEGT. CDR3 sequence: CASIPDSSGANVLTF. In DNA form, the CDR3 reads TGTGCCAGCATCCCGGACAGCTCTGGGGCCAACGTCTTGACTTTC.

The table lists this clonotype with a few counts. At one of its ends the junction is not consistent with the germline gene, which may arise from a read error. The chain combines TRBV20-1 with TRBJ2-2; tentatively, D is TRBD2 (6 bases). CDR3 length equals 18 residues. CDR1 and CDR2 (germline): DFQATT, SNEGSKA (reference sequence). DNA of the CDR3: TGCAGTGCTAGAGAAGATGCTTTCGGACATGCCTTCGGCGGGGAACTGTTTTTT. It specifies CSAREDAFGHAFGGELFF.

This chain connects TRBV4-1 to TRBJ2-4; possibly TRBD1 for D (6 bases). The length of the CDR3 is 15 residues. CDR1 and CDR2 from the germline V gene are MGHRA and YSYEKL. V lost 4 bases, J lost 5 bases, and 15 bases lay in between. The CDR3 sequence is CASSPSLGAENIQYF. The CDR3 DNA follows: TGCGCCAGCAGCCCGTCGTTGGGGGCCGAAAACATTCAGTACTTC.